The entry below describes one T cell receptor (beta chain). Its antigen is unidentified. The sample belongs to a study of OX40 agonist ivuxolimab in advanced cancers. Study in general: The dose-escalation cohort was about 83% male, with a mean age of around 54 years, ranging roughly 20 to 90.

This table comes from immunoSEQ multiplex PCR, and its TCRdb copy is limited to in-frame clones, with some not included. The sample consists of 45,000 or so clones, 80% of them appearing once. The cohort excluded patients with autoimmune disease history or systemic immunosuppression. Trimming shortened V by 0 bases and J by 2 bases, and 10 bases separated the two germline ends. Germline values: CDR1 MDHEN, CDR2 SYDVKM. This CDR3 has 15 amino acids. Whole-study results and caveats: In the expanded peripheral T cells, antigen specificity was never determined. Clonal expansion was seen in CD4+ and CD8+ blood T cells by week 6 at 0.1 to 3.0 mg/kg.

This sequence joins TRBV28 and TRBJ1-2; D unclear. This sequence originates from an adult with an advanced solid tumor such as melanoma, head and neck, liver or kidney cancer. The sample in question was CD4+ or CD8+ T cells sorted from blood, obtained in a trial of the OX40 agonist ivuxolimab. The CDR3 is CASSLWEDLNYGYTF. The CDR3 region has the DNA TGTGCCAGCAGTTTATGGGAAGACTTGAACTATGGCTACACCTTC.